The 9 T cell receptor beta chains below were found in one sample sequenced in a study of T cell repertoires and HLA-DP antigens. These TCRs are of unknown antigen specificity. Here immunoSEQ multiplex PCR was the method, and the copy in TCRdb shows in-frame clones only, minus some. The sample includes 65,000 to 90,000 clones, about four fifths of them seen just once. Sequencing was done on a sample of CD4+ T cells from PBMCs. Receptors originate from a man aged 55 to 70 in good health and CMV-seronegative.

The DNA of the CDR3 is TGCAGCTCTATGAAGACCAGGGATGAACAGCCCCAGCATTTT. Its protein product is CSSMKTRDEQPQHF. The rearrangement links TRBV29-1 to TRBJ1-5; weak D call: TRBD1 (5 bases). CDR1 and CDR2 from the germline V gene are SQVTM and ANQGSEA. This CDR3 is built from 14 residues. The V end lost 8 bases, the J end lost 7 bases, and 21 bases lay between the germline ends.

The V call is TRBV7-8, the J call TRBJ2-7; D ambiguous. The V end lost 1 base, the J end lost 1 base, and 8 bases lay between the germline ends. The CDR3 has 14 amino acids. Per germline, CDR1 SGHVS and CDR2 FQNEAQ. Here the CDR3 DNA reads TGTGCCAGCAGCTTAGGGCAGCTTTCCTACGAGCAGTACTTC. It is translated as CASSLGQLSYEQYF.

The chain carries TRBV27 and TRBJ2-5; the match to TRBD2 covers 8 bases. Germline V lookup: CDR1 MNHEY, CDR2 SMNVEV (reference sequence). The CDR3 covers 13 residues. J was trimmed by 6 bases and V by 4 bases; bases with no gene match: 4. The DNA of the CDR3 is TGTGCCAGCAGTTCGGGGGGGCAGAAGACCCAGTACTTC. Translated: CASSSGGQKTQYF.

The chain employs TRBV30 and TRBJ2-2; a weak D match, TRBD2 (5 bases). Trimming removed 5 bases from V and 4 bases from J, with 17 bases in between. Germline V lookup: CDR1 GTSNPN, CDR2 SVGIG (reference sequence). The CDR3 length is 15 residues. DNA of the CDR3: TGTGCCTGGGCCGTTCTGGGGAGCACCACCGGGGAGCTGTTTTTT. Translating it yields CAWAVLGSTTGELFF.

This clone appeared a single time. This chain joins TRBV10-3 and TRBJ1-4, with D maybe TRBD1 (5 bases). CDR1 is ENHRY, CDR2 SYGVKD, per germline. Trimming removed 5 bases at V and 5 bases at J, with 21 bases between. The CDR3 totals 17 residues. The chain's CDR3 is CAISSGTPGSGNEKLFF. The DNA of the CDR3 is TGTGCCATCAGTTCCGGGACCCCCGGGAGTGGCAATGAAAAACTGTTTTTT.

A note on this clone: This specimen includes other DNA sequences encoding the same CDR3. The chain has TRBV7-9 and TRBJ1-1, with D tentatively TRBD1 (5 bases). Germline V gene data show CDR1 as SEHNR and CDR2 as FQNEAQ (reference sequence). This CDR3 is built from 13 residues. The V end lost 0 bases, the J end lost 4 bases, and 6 bases lay between the germline ends. CDR3 bases: TGTGCCAGCAGCTTAGCCCAGGGCACTGAAGCTTTCTTT. This codes for CASSLAQGTEAFF. The complete variable domain, with remaining parts taken from reference TRBV7-9 and TRBJ1-1, reads DTGVSQNPRHKITKRGQNVTFRCDPISEHNRLYWYRQTLGQGPEFLTYFQNEAQLEKSRLLSDRFSAERPKGSFSTLEIQRTEQGDSAMYLCASSLAQGTEAFFGQGTRLTVV.

V gene TRBV6-5 combines with J gene TRBJ2-3; 8 positions agree with TRBD2. CDR1 and CDR2 (germline): MNHEY, SVGAGI. V lost 7 bases, J lost 6 bases, and 9 bases stayed unmatched. The CDR3 runs to 14 residues. For the CDR3, the DNA is TGTGCCAGCACCCCTCCCCGGGGGGGGGATACGCAGTATTTT. It yields the protein CASTPPRGGDTQYF.

The table lists this clone with a few counts. The chain employs TRBV11-3 and TRBJ1-4, with D possibly TRBD1 on 6 matching bases. V lost 5 bases to trimming and J lost 0 bases, with 13 bases between them. This CDR3 is 16 amino acids long. Germline CDR1 is SGHNT and CDR2 is YENEEA. The CDR3 spells CASSPGGGPTNEKLFF. Here the CDR3 DNA reads TGTGCCAGCAGCCCGGGCGGGGGCCCAACTAATGAAAAACTGTTTTTT.

This clone was picked up a small number of times. The V and J genes are TRBV7-2 and TRBJ2-7; D call uncertain. The germline V gene encodes CDR1 SGHTA and CDR2 FQGNSA. The V gene lost 5 bases and the J gene lost 3 bases, with 14 bases spanning the gap. The CDR3 runs 14 residues. The CDR3 bases are TGTGCCAGCAGCCCCGGACGATCGATCTACGAGCAGTACTTC. Encoded protein: CASSPGRSIYEQYF.